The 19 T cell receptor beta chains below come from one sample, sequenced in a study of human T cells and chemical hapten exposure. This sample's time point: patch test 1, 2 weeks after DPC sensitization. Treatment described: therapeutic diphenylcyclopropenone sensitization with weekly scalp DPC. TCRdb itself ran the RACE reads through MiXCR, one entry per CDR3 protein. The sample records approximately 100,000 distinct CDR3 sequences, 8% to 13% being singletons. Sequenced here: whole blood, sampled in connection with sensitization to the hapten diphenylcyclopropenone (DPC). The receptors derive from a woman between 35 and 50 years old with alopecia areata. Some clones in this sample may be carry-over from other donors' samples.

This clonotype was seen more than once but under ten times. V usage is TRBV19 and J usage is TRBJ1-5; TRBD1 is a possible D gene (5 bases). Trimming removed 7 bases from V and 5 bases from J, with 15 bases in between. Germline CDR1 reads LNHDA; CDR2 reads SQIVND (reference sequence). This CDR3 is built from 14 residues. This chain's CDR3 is CASTEGRGHQPQHF. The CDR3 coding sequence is TGTGCCAGTACCGAAGGGAGGGGACATCAGCCCCAGCATTTT.

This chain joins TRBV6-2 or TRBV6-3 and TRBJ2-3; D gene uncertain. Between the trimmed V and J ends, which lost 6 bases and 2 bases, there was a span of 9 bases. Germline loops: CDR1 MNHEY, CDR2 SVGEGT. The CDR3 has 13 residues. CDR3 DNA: TGTGCCAGCAGCCAAGGCTACACAGATACGCAGTATTTT. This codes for CASSQGYTDTQYF.

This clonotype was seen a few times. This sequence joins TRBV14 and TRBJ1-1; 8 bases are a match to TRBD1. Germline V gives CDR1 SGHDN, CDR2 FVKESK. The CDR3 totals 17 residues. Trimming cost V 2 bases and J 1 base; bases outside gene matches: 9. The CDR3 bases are TGTGCCAGCAGCCAACGTATGACAGGGGCGACGAACACTGAAGCTTTCTTT. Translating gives CASSQRMTGATNTEAFF.

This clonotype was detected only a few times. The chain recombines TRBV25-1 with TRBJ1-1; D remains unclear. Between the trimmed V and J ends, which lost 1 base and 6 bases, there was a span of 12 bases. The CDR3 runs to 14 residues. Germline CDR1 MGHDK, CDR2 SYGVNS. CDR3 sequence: CASSESIVRAEAFF. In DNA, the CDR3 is TGTGCCAGCAGTGAATCAATCGTCAGAGCTGAAGCTTTCTTT.

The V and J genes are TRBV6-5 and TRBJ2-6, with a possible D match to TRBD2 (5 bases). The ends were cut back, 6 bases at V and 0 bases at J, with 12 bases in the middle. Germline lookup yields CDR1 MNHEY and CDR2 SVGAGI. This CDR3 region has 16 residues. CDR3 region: CASSLEGPSGANVLTF. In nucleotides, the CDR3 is TGTGCCAGCAGCCTCGAGGGCCCCTCTGGGGCCAACGTCCTGACTTTC.

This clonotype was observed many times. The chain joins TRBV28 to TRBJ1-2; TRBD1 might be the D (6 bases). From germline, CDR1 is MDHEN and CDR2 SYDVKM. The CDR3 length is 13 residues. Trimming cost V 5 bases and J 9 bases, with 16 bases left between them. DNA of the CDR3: TGTGCCAGCAGTCCCGGGACACCAGTGAGCTACACCTTC. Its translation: CASSPGTPVSYTF.

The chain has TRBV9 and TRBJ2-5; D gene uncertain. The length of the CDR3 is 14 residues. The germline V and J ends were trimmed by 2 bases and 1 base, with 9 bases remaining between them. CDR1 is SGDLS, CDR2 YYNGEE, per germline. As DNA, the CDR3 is TGTGCCAGCAGCGTGGAAGGCGGCCAAGAGACCCAGTACTTC. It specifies CASSVEGGQETQYF.

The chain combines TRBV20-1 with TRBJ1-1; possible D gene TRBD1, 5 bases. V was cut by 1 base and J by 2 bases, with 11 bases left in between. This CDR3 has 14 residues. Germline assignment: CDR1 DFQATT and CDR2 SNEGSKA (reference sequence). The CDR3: CSARGQTLNTEAFF. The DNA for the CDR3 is TGCAGTGCTAGAGGACAGACTCTCAACACTGAAGCTTTCTTT.

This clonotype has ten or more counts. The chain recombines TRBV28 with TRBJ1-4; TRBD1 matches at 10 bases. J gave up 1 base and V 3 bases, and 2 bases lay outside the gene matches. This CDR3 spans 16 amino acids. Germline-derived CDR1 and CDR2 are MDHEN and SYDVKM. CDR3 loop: CASSFRTGGTNEKLFF. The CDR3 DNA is TGTGCCAGCAGTTTCCGGACAGGGGGAACTAATGAAAAACTGTTTTTT.

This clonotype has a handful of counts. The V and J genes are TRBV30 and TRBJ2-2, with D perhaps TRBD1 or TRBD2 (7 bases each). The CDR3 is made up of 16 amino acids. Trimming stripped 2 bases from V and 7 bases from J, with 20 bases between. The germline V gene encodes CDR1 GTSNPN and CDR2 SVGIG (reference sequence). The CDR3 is CAWSPLGGGANGELFF. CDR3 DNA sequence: TGTGCCTGGAGTCCCTTGGGAGGGGGCGCAAACGGGGAGCTGTTTTTT.

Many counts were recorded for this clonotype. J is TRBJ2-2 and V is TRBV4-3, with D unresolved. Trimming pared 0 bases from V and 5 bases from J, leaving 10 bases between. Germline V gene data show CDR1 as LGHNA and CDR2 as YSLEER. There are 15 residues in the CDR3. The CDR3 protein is CASSQEVGQTGELFF. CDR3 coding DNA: TGCGCCAGCAGCCAAGAGGTCGGTCAAACCGGGGAGCTGTTTTTT.

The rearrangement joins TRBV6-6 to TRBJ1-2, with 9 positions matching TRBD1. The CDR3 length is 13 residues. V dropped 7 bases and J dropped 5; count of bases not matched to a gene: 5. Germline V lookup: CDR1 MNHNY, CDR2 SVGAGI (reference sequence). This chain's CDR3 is CASNRQGVYGYTF. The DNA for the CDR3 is TGTGCCAGCAATAGACAGGGGGTGTATGGCTACACCTTC.

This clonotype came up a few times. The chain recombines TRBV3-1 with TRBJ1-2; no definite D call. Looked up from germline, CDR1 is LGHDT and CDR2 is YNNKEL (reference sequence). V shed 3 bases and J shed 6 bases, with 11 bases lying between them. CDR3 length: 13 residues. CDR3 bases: TGTGCCAGCAGCCAGGCCGGATCTGATGGCTACACCTTC. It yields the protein CASSQAGSDGYTF.

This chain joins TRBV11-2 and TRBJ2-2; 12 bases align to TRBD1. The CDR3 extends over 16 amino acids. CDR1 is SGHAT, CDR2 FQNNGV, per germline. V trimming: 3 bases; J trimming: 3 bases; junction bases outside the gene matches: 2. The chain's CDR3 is CASSLGQGAYTGELFF. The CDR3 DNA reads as TGTGCCAGCAGCTTGGGACAGGGGGCTTACACCGGGGAGCTGTTTTTT. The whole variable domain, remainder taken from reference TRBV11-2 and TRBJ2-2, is EAGVAQSPRYKIIEKRQSVAFWCNPISGHATLYWYQQILGQGPKLLIQFQNNGVVDDSQLPKDRFSAERLKGVDSTLKIQPAKLEDSAVYLCASSLGQGAYTGELFFGEGSRLTVL.

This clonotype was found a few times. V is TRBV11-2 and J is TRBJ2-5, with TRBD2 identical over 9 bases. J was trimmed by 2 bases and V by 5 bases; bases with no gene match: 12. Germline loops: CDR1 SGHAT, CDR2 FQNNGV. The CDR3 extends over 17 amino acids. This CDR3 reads CASSLAGRLAVQETQYF. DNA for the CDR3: TGTGCCAGCAGCCTCGCCGGGAGACTAGCGGTGCAAGAGACCCAGTACTTC. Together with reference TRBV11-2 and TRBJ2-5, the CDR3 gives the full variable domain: EAGVAQSPRYKIIEKRQSVAFWCNPISGHATLYWYQQILGQGPKLLIQFQNNGVVDDSQLPKDRFSAERLKGVDSTLKIQPAKLEDSAVYLCASSLAGRLAVQETQYFGPGTRLLVL.

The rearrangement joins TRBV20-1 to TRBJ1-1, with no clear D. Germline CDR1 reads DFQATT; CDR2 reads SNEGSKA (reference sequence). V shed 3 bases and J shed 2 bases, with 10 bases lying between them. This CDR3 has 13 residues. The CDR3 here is CSARFYGNTEAFF. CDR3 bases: TGCAGTGCTAGGTTTTACGGTAACACTGAAGCTTTCTTT.

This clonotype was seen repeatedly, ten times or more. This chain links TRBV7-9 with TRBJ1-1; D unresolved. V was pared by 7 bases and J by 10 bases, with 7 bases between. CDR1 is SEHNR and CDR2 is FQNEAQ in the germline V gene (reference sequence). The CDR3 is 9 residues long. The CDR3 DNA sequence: TGTGCCAGCACGCCTGGAGCTTTCTTT. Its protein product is CASTPGAFF.

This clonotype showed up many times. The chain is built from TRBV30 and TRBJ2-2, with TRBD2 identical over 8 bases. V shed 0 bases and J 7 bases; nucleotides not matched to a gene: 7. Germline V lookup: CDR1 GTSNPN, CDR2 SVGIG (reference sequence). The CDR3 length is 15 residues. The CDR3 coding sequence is TGTGCCTGGAGTGTACTCGGGGGGGCAAACGGGGAGCTGTTTTTT. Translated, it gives CAWSVLGGANGELFF.

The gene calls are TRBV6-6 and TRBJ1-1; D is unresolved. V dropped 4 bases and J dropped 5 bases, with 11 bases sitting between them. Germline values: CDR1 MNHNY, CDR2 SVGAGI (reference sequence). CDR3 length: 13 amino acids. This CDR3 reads CASSSLSATEAFF. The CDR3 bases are TGTGCCAGCAGTTCGCTTAGTGCGACTGAAGCTTTCTTT.